Each of the 21 T cell receptor beta chains below was sequenced from the same sample in a study of T cells in Graves' hyperthyroidism and ophthalmopathy. TCR beta CDR3 sequences were amplified from RNA transcripts. The HTBI set primed first-round TCR CDR3 RT-PCR. A single record per CDR3 protein comes from TCRdb applying MiXCR to the multiplex PCR reads. The sample yields some 500,000 distinct CDR3 sequences, approximately 25% seen once. Sequencing was performed on blood. The receptors derive from a woman aged 30 to 39 with Graves' ophthalmopathy.

This sequence joins TRBV6-1 and TRBJ2-7, with 8 bases matching TRBD1. The V and J ends lost 4 bases and 0 bases, in that order; junction bases with no gene match: 11. The V gene's germline CDR1 is MNHNS and CDR2 SASEGT. The CDR3 loop spans 17 amino acids. The CDR3: CASSVTLGTGGSYEQYF. CDR3 in DNA: TGTGCCAGCAGTGTAACCTTAGGGACAGGAGGCTCCTACGAGCAGTACTTC.

This clonotype was counted at least ten times. The chain carries TRBV4-1 and TRBJ2-7; a possible D gene is TRBD1 (6 bases). Germline V gene data show CDR1 as MGHRA and CDR2 as YSYEKL. Trimming left V 1 base short and J 2 bases short, with 12 bases between. The CDR3 contains 15 residues. The CDR3 region is CASSQAGTRTYEQYF. Here the CDR3 DNA reads TGCGCCAGCAGCCAAGCCGGGACAAGAACCTACGAGCAGTACTTC.

The genes are TRBV12-3 or TRBV12-4 and TRBJ2-7; 8 bases agree with TRBD1. CDR3 length: 15 residues. V shed 6 bases and J 4 bases; nucleotides not matched to a gene: 11. The CDR3 DNA follows: TGTGCCAGCAGCCTAGACAGGGGAGTTTGGTACGAGCAGTACTTC. This encodes CASSLDRGVWYEQYF.

The V and J genes are TRBV10-3 and TRBJ2-7, with 16 positions matching TRBD2. With 6 bases clipped from V and 3 bases from J, the junction kept 8 bases outside the gene matches. This CDR3 is 17 amino acids long. CDR1 ENHRY and CDR2 SYGVKD come from the germline V gene. CDR3 DNA: TGTGCCATCAGCCCGGGACTAGCGGGGGGGGAGTACTACGAGCAGTACTTC. It encodes CAISPGLAGGEYYEQYF.

At least ten counts were recorded for this clonotype. This chain connects TRBV2 to TRBJ2-7, with D tentatively TRBD2 (5 bases). The CDR3 totals 14 residues. V lost 8 bases to trimming and J lost 0 bases, with 14 bases between them. The germline gives CDR1 SNHLY, CDR2 FYNNEI. The CDR3 nucleotides are TGTGCCAGCTTCGATGAAGGGAGCTCCTACGAGCAGTACTTC. Translation: CASFDEGSSYEQYF. Drawing the rest from reference TRBV2 and TRBJ2-7, the complete variable domain is EPEVTQTPSHQVTQMGQEVILRCVPISNHLYFYWYRQILGQKVEFLVSFYNNEISEKSEIFDDQFSVERPDGSNFTLKIRSTKLEDSAMYFCASFDEGSSYEQYFGPGTRLTVT.

This clonotype occurred a few times. V usage is TRBV12-3 or TRBV12-4 and J usage is TRBJ1-5, with 8 bases identical to TRBD1. The ends lost 6 bases at V and 2 bases at J; junction bases unmatched: 6. The CDR3 runs 15 residues. The CDR3 loop reads CASRLQGGGNQPQHF. As DNA, the CDR3 is TGTGCCAGCAGGCTACAGGGGGGAGGCAATCAGCCCCAGCATTTT.

This clonotype came up many times. V gene TRBV12-3 or TRBV12-4 combines with J gene TRBJ1-5, with TRBD1 identical over 11 bases. CDR3 length equals 19 residues. Trimming at V came to 5 bases and at J to 2 bases, leaving 14 bases not matched to a gene. The CDR3 DNA sequence: TGTGCCAGCAGTAGCGCGGACAGGGGGCGCGTGTTTGGCAATCAGCCCCAGCATTTT. Amino acid sequence: CASSSADRGRVFGNQPQHF.

This rearrangement joins TRBV4-2 to TRBJ2-5, with D tentatively TRBD1 or TRBD2 (5 bases each). The CDR3 sequence is 17 residues long. Trimming cost V 0 bases and J 2 bases, with 16 bases left between them. Germline lookup yields CDR1 LGHNA and CDR2 YNFKEQ. The CDR3 sequence: CASSQDPSGQKQETQYF. The DNA for the CDR3 is TGTGCCAGCAGCCAAGATCCCTCGGGGCAGAAACAAGAGACCCAGTACTTC.

This clonotype was observed a handful of times. The chain employs TRBV2 and TRBJ2-7; D perhaps matches TRBD2 (6 bases). From germline, CDR1 is SNHLY and CDR2 FYNNEI. The CDR3 covers 12 residues. CDR3 sequence (DNA): TGTTCCTCGACGGAGGGTCAATACGAGCAGTACTTC. This encodes CSSTEGQYEQYF.

The chain links TRBV7-2 to TRBJ2-5; D might be TRBD2 (6 bases). Trimming removed 2 bases from V and 5 bases from J, with 18 bases in between. The CDR3 has 16 amino acids. Germline-derived CDR1 and CDR2 are SGHTA and FQGNSA. In DNA, the CDR3 is TGTGCCAGCAGCTTATACGGCGGGGAGAGCGTGGAGACCCAGTACTTC. It translates to CASSLYGGESVETQYF. Based on the CDR3 plus reference TRBV7-2 and TRBJ2-5, the full variable domain is GAGVSQSPSNKVTEKGKDVELRCDPISGHTALYWYRQSLGQGLEFLIYFQGNSAPDKSGLPSDRFSAERTGGSVSTLTIQRTQQEDSAVYLCASSLYGGESVETQYFGPGTRLLVL.

This clonotype was recorded at least ten times. This chain connects TRBV6-5 to TRBJ2-2, with 7 bases that match TRBD2. Trimming removed 6 bases from V and 6 bases from J; junction bases left unmatched: 10. Looked up from germline, CDR1 is MNHEY and CDR2 is SVGAGI. This CDR3 has 15 amino acids. CDR3 sequence: CASRGGSGSAGELFF. CDR3 nucleotide sequence: TGTGCCAGCAGGGGTGGTAGCGGGTCCGCCGGGGAGCTGTTTTTT.

The chain uses TRBV19 and TRBJ1-1; D might be TRBD1 (5 bases). The length of the CDR3 is 15 residues. The V and J ends lost 3 bases and 5 bases respectively, with 16 bases between them. CDR1 is LNHDA and CDR2 is SQIVND in the germline V gene (reference sequence). The CDR3 sequence: CASSIDSRRGTEAFF. Here the CDR3 DNA reads TGTGCCAGTAGTATCGACAGCCGGCGAGGGACTGAAGCTTTCTTT.

This clonotype was observed many times. The CDR3, as DNA: TGTGCCAGCACCCTTCGTGGGGGCTCTAATCAGCCCCAGCATTTT. Encoded protein: CASTLRGGSNQPQHF. V gene TRBV27 combines with J gene TRBJ1-5, with D possibly being TRBD1 (6 bases). Germline values: CDR1 MNHEY, CDR2 SMNVEV (reference sequence). The CDR3 extends over 15 amino acids. V was clipped by 7 bases and J by 4 bases, with 17 bases between them.

For this clonotype: At one end, the junction sequence differs from germline, possibly due to a read error. V usage is TRBV19 and J usage is TRBJ1-5, with no clear D. Germline-derived CDR1 and CDR2 are LNHDA and SQIVND (reference sequence). This CDR3 has 15 residues. CDR3 coding DNA: TGTGCCAGTAGCCAGGCCGGGATCGGCAATCACCCCCAGCATTTT. Translated, it gives CASSQAGIGNHPQHF.

This clonotype turned up a few times. The CDR3 region has the DNA TGTGCCAGCAGCCAAGAATCCGACGGGGTCTACGAGCAGTACTTC. Protein product: CASSQESDGVYEQYF. The V call is TRBV3-1, the J call TRBJ2-7, with D possibly matching TRBD2 (5 bases). The CDR3 extends over 15 amino acids. The V and J ends lost 0 bases and 3 bases respectively, with 12 bases between them. CDR1 and CDR2 from the germline V gene are LGHDT and YNNKEL (reference sequence).

V is TRBV6-2 or TRBV6-3 and J is TRBJ2-1; possible D gene TRBD2, 6 bases. CDR1 MNHEY and CDR2 SVGEGT come from the germline V gene. This CDR3 region has 16 residues. Between the trimmed V and J ends, which lost 0 bases and 1 base, there was a span of 10 bases. Here the CDR3 reads CASSYSAGSSYNEQFF. The CDR3 coding sequence is TGTGCCAGCAGTTACTCTGCGGGAAGTTCCTACAATGAGCAGTTCTTC.

This clonotype occurred many times. J is TRBJ1-5 and V is TRBV27, with D uncertain. The CDR3 loop spans 15 amino acids. Trimming took 3 bases from V and 0 from J, leaving 9 bases between them. Germline values: CDR1 MNHEY, CDR2 SMNVEV (reference sequence). This CDR3 reads CASSFTRYSNQPQHF. The CDR3 nucleotides are TGTGCCAGCAGTTTTACAAGATATAGCAATCAGCCCCAGCATTTT.

This clonotype showed up many times. The V call is TRBV12-5, the J call TRBJ2-2; 10 bases are a match to TRBD1. CDR1 is LGHNT and CDR2 is FRNRAP in the germline V gene. This CDR3 contains 17 residues. The trim removed 1 base at V and 4 bases at J, leaving 6 bases unmatched. CDR3 sequence reads: CASGLDTGQGSTGELFF. DNA of the CDR3: TGTGCTAGTGGTTTGGACACGGGACAGGGGAGCACCGGGGAGCTGTTTTTT.

The rearrangement uses TRBV28 and TRBJ2-4; 11 nucleotides agree with TRBD1. This CDR3 has 15 residues. CDR1 and CDR2 from the germline V gene are MDHEN and SYDVKM. V trimming: 5 bases; J trimming: 8 bases; junction bases outside the gene matches: 8. The CDR3 DNA reads as TGTGCCAGCAGTCCTAGGACAGGGGGCATCCACATTCAGTACTTC. Translation gives CASSPRTGGIHIQYF.

J is TRBJ2-7 and V is TRBV28; 11 nucleotides match TRBD1. The CDR3 has 16 residues. Germline V lookup: CDR1 MDHEN, CDR2 SYDVKM. J gave up 2 bases and V 8 bases, and 11 bases lay outside the gene matches. CDR3 loop: CASLTGQGATAYEQYF. CDR3 nucleotides: TGTGCCAGCCTAACAGGACAGGGGGCGACAGCCTACGAGCAGTACTTC.

This clonotype was recorded at least ten times. Here the CDR3 reads CASSSTGFWGYTF. The CDR3 region has the DNA TGTGCCAGCAGTAGTACAGGGTTTTGGGGCTACACCTTC. The chain links TRBV12-3 or TRBV12-4 to TRBJ1-2; D is possibly TRBD1 (6 bases). Trimming removed 5 bases from V and 8 bases from J, with 15 bases in between. The CDR3 sequence is 13 residues long.